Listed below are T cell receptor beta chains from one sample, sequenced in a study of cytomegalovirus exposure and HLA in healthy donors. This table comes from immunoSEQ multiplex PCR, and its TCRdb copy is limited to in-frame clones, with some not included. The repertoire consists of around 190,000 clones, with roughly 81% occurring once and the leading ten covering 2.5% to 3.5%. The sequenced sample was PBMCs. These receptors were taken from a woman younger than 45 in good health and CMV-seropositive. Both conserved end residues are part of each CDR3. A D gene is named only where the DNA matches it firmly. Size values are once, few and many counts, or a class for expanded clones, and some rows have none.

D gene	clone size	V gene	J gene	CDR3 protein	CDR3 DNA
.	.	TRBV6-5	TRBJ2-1	CASKEQNNEQFF	TGTGCCAGCAAAGAACAGAACAATGAGCAGTTCTTC
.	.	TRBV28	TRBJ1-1	CASLRGVGTEAFF	TGTGCCAGCCTGCGGGGGGTAGGCACTGAAGCTTTCTTT
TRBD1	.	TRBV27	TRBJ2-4	CASGDRVNIQYF	TGTGCCAGCGGGGACAGGGTGAACATTCAGTACTTC
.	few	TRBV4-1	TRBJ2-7	CASSQVVAGKPYEQYF	TGCGCCAGCAGCCAAGTCGTTGCAGGGAAGCCCTACGAGCAGTACTTC
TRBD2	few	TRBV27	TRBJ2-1	CASSTSGTWNEQFF	TGTGCCAGCAGTACTAGCGGGACTTGGAATGAGCAGTTCTTC
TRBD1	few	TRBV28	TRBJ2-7	CASSNPSDRPNSYEQYF	TGTGCCAGCAGCAACCCTTCGGACAGGCCCAACTCCTACGAGCAGTACTTC
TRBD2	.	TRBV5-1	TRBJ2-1	CASSGGLITSGRNNEQFF	TGCGCCAGCAGCGGGGGCCTAATCACCAGCGGGAGAAACAATGAGCAGTTCTTC
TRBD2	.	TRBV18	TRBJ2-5	CASSPRTSGTQYF	TGTGCCAGCTCACCGCGGACTAGCGGGACCCAGTACTTC
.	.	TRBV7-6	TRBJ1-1	CASSAGNTEAFF	TGTGCCAGCAGCGCCGGGAACACTGAAGCTTTCTTT
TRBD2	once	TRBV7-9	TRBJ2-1	CASSPSGSAEQFF	TGTGCCAGCAGCCCCAGCGGGAGTGCTGAGCAGTTCTTC
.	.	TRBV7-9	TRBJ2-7	CASAAAYEQYF	TGTGCCAGCGCGGCCGCCTACGAGCAGTACTTC
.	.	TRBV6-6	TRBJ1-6	CASTTGHSYNSPLHF	TGTGCCAGCACCACAGGGCACTCCTATAATTCACCCCTCCACTTT
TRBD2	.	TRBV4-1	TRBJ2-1	CASSQRGLARNEQFF	TGCGCCAGCAGCCAGAGAGGACTAGCCAGGAATGAGCAGTTCTTC
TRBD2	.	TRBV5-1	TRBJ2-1	CASTVAGFSYNEQFF	TGCGCCAGCACTGTAGCGGGATTCTCCTACAATGAGCAGTTCTTC
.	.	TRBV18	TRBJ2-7	CASSPLGGGSPYEQYF	TGTGCCAGCTCACCCCTCGGGGGAGGAAGCCCCTACGAGCAGTACTTC
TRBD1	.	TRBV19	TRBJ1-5	CASSNPSDRVNQPQHF	TGTGCCAGTAGTAATCCTTCGGACAGGGTAAATCAGCCCCAGCATTTT
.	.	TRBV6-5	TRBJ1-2	CASSPDSMRGYTF	TGTGCCAGCAGCCCCGATTCAATGCGTGGCTACACCTTC
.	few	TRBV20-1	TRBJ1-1	CSARSGTEAFF	TGCAGTGCTAGATCAGGCACTGAAGCTTTCTTT
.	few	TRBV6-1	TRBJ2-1	CASSEAIWTQQFF	TGTGCCAGCAGTGAAGCGATTTGGACACAGCAGTTCTTC
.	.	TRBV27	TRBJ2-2	CASSLSATANTGELFF	TGTGCCAGCAGTTTAAGTGCGACAGCGAACACCGGGGAGCTGTTTTTT
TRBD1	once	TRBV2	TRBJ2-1	CASSGTGANEQFF	TGTGCCAGCAGCGGGACAGGGGCCAATGAGCAGTTCTTC
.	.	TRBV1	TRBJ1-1	CTSSHDGTGGNTEAFF	TGCACCAGCAGCCACGATGGGACAGGGGGCAACACTGAAGCTTTCTTT
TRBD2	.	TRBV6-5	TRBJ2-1	CASSPLAGAYNEQFF	TGTGCCAGCAGTCCCTTGGCGGGAGCCTACAATGAGCAGTTCTTC
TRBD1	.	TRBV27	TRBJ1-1	CASSLTGGLNTEAFF	TGTGCCAGCAGTTTAACAGGGGGGCTGAACACTGAAGCTTTCTTT
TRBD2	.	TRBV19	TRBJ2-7	CASSNPGTSSYEQYF	TGTGCCAGTAGTAACCCCGGGACTAGCTCCTACGAGCAGTACTTC
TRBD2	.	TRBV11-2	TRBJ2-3	CASSSRGLGTTDTQYF	TGTGCCAGCAGCTCAAGGGGACTAGGTACCACAGATACGCAGTATTTT
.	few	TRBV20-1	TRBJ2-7	CSARQFVEQYF	TGCAGTGCTAGACAGTTCGTCGAGCAGTACTTC
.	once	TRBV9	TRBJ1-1	CASSATPGAEAFF	TGTGCCAGCAGCGCAACCCCGGGGGCTGAAGCTTTCTTT
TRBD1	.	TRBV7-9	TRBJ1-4	CASSSSRQGKENEKLFF	TGTGCCAGCAGCTCGAGCCGACAGGGGAAGGAAAATGAAAAACTGTTTTTT
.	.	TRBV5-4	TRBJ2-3	CASSREGEYTDTQYF	TGTGCCAGCAGCCGTGAGGGGGAATACACAGATACGCAGTATTTT
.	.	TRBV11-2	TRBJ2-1	CASSPGVSDEQFF	TGTGCCAGCAGCCCGGGGGTGAGCGATGAGCAGTTCTTC
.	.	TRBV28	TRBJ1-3	CASSLLSGGNTIYF	TGTGCCAGCAGTTTACTGTCAGGGGGAAACACCATATATTTT
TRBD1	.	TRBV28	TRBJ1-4	CASISSGDRYEKLFF	TGTGCCAGCATATCTAGTGGGGACAGATACGAAAAACTGTTTTTT
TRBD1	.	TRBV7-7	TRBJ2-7	CASSPTSGGEQYF	TGTGCTAGCAGTCCAACATCAGGGGGAGAGCAGTACTTC
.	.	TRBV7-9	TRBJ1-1	CAYLLLDGIANTEAFF	TGTGCCTACCTCCTCTTAGATGGTATCGCGAACACTGAAGCTTTCTTT
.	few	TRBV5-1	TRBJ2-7	CASSFKGSEQYF	TGCGCCAGCAGCTTCAAGGGGTCCGAGCAGTACTTC
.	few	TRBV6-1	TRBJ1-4	CASSESGQGILNEKLFF	TGTGCCAGCAGTGAGTCGGGCCAGGGGATCCTTAATGAAAAACTGTTTTTT
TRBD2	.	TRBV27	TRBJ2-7	CASSRPGLAGVFHEQYF	TGTGCCAGCAGTCGCCCGGGACTAGCGGGAGTTTTCCACGAGCAGTACTTC
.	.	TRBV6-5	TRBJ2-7	CASTLGLSYEQYF	TGTGCCAGCACCCTGGGCCTCTCCTACGAGCAGTACTTC
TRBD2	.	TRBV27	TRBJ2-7	CASTSGTSGTMYEQYF	TGTGCCAGCACCTCAGGGACTAGCGGGACTATGTACGAGCAGTACTTC
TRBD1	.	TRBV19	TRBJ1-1	CASSISTGMNTEAFF	TGTGCCAGTAGTATATCGACAGGGATGAACACTGAAGCTTTCTTT